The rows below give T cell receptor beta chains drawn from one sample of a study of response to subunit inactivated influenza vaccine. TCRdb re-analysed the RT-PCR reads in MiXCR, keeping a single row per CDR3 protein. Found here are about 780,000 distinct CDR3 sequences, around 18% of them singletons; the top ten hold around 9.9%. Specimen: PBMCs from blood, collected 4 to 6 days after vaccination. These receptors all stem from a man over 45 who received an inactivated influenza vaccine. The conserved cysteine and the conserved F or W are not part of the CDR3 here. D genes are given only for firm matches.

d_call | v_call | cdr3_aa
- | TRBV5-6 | ASSAPDRSYNEQF
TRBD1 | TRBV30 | AWSDGQGAGGNQPQH
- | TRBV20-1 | SAARNNQETQY
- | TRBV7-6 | ASSHSSVSSYNEQF
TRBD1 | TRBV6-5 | AISYPTGGASYEQY
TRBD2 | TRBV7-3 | ASSRLLAEYYEQY
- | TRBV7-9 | ASSLMYDEQF
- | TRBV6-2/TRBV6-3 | ASRRRTEAF
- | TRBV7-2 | ASSSPAQNIQY
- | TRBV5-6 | ASSILQTGSLRKLF
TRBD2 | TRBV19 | ASGGLAEVNTGELF
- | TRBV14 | ASSQVIWRKQYSNQPQH
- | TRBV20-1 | SASRTERGETQY
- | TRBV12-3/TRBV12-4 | ASSPVRDPYADTQY
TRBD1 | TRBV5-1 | ASSIRQGPREQY
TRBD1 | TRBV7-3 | ASSLGTGLGIQY
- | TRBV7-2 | ASSLGSLLYQETQY
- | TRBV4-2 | ASSQDIAGSYNEQF
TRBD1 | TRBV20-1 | SARPGTGLETQY
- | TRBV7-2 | ASSLIRGGYT
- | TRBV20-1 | SAIRDSTDTQY
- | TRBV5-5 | ASSLLDWNTEAF
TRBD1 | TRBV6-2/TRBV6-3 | ASRDQRQGSYEQY
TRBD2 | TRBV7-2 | ASSPSGRVQETQY
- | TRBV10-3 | AISEVVGSYEQY
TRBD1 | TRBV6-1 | ASSQRQGVKTQY
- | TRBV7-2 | ASSLAVGSTGELF
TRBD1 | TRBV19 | ASSIRQGKLTDTQY
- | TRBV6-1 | ASQVGSFGTDTQY
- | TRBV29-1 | SVELETQY
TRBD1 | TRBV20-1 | SARRLTGHEQY
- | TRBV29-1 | SVSGGSSYNEQF
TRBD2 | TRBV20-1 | SARGRGGRETQY
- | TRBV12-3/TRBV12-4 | ASSLKDNLGTQY
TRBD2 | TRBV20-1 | SARSGRIGELF
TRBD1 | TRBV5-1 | ASSSSGTGGLDTEAF
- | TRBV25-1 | ASSPYGYGYT
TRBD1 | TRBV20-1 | SARDGQGASDTQY
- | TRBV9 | ASSGGGSWSYNEQF
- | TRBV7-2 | ASSPQLHSYEQY
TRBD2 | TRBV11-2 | ASSIGLAGFYEQY
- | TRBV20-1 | SASAPRTFTYEQY
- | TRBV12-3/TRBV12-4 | ASSLRGNLQY
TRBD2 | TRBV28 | ASSPVTSGVYEQY
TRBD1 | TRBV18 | ASSPRQGDPSGYT
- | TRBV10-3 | AISERASYGYT
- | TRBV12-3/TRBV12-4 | ASSLTQGRSEQY
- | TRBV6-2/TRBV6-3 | ASSYSLSSGSWAF
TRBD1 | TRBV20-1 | SAGRTGRTTGELF
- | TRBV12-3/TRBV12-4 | ASSSYRESYGYT
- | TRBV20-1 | SARGGVYSNQPQH
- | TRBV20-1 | SAPRTESNSPLH
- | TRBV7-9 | ASSYGVHIITDTQY
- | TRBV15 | ATSRASGEQY
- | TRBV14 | ASSQGVVGAIRTGELC
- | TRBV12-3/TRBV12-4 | ASSLTRLLSNEKLF
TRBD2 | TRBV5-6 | ASSLPTSGNEQF